This passage covers 17 T cell receptor beta chains from one sample sequenced in a study of cytomegalovirus exposure and HLA in healthy donors. Only in-frame clones appear in the TCRdb table, and some are missing; sequencing was by immunoSEQ multiplex PCR. The sample shows hundreds of thousands of clones, 90% of them seen only once. Sequencing input: PBMCs. These receptors came from a young woman in good health and CMV-seronegative.

The rearrangement links TRBV13 to TRBJ2-7, with unresolved D. CDR3 length equals 11 residues. V was pared by 5 bases and J by 4 bases, with 6 bases between. Germline CDR1 and CDR2: PRHDT and FYEKMQ (reference sequence). The CDR3 DNA is TGTGCCAGCAGCCCCCTATACGAGCAGTACTTC. It is translated as CASSPLYEQYF.

The J gene is TRBJ2-5, the V gene TRBV2; 13 nucleotides agree with TRBD2. The CDR3 spans 16 residues. V shed 6 bases and J 3 bases; nucleotides not matched to a gene: 7. Germline-derived CDR1 and CDR2 are SNHLY and FYNNEI. The CDR3 region is CASRLAGGPVEETQYF. CDR3 nucleotides: TGTGCCAGCAGACTAGCGGGAGGGCCGGTTGAAGAGACCCAGTACTTC.

This chain connects TRBV4-1 to TRBJ2-3; 11 nucleotides align to TRBD2. Germline CDR1 is MGHRA and CDR2 is YSYEKL. The CDR3 is made up of 16 amino acids. The trim removed 6 bases at V and 1 base at J, leaving 6 bases unmatched. CDR3 bases: TGCGCCAGCAGTCCGACGGGACTAGCGGGCACAGATACGCAGTATTTT. Encoded protein: CASSPTGLAGTDTQYF.

Only one count was recorded for this clone. The V and J genes are TRBV5-1 and TRBJ2-1, with 7 bases fitting TRBD1. The CDR3 length is 16 residues. Germline V gives CDR1 SGHRS, CDR2 YFSETQ. Trimming took 0 bases from V and 2 from J; bases not matched to a gene: 5. The CDR3 here is CASSLGTGGAYNEQFF. As DNA, the CDR3 is TGCGCCAGCAGCTTGGGGACAGGTGGGGCCTACAATGAGCAGTTCTTC.

This clone has just a few counts. Other nucleotide sequences from this sample produce the same CDR3. The rearrangement joins TRBV9 to TRBJ2-2; D not certain. Germline V gene lookup returns CDR1 SGDLS and CDR2 YYNGEE. V lost 0 bases and J lost 7, with 4 bases in between. This CDR3 has 12 amino acids. CDR3 DNA sequence: TGTGCCAGCAGCGTAGAGGGCGGGGAGCTGTTTTTT. It yields the protein CASSVEGGELFF.

The chain carries TRBV5-1 and TRBJ2-3, with D possibly being TRBD2 (6 bases). The V gene's germline CDR1 is SGHRS and CDR2 YFSETQ. V dropped 6 bases and J dropped 6 bases, with 20 bases sitting between them. This CDR3 has 15 residues. CDR3 in amino acids: CASMIYGTPEDTQYF. The DNA of the CDR3 is TGCGCCAGCATGATTTACGGGACTCCAGAGGATACGCAGTATTTT.

The rearrangement links TRBV4-1 to TRBJ2-7, with D perhaps matching TRBD1 or TRBD2 (5 bases each). V was shortened by 5 bases and J by 2 bases, with 13 bases between the two germline ends. CDR1 MGHRA and CDR2 YSYEKL come from the germline V gene. The CDR3 totals 14 residues. CDR3 nucleotides: TGCGCCAGCAGCGGCCGGGACGGCCCCTACGAGCAGTACTTC. It encodes CASSGRDGPYEQYF.

The genes are TRBV19 and TRBJ2-5; D possibly corresponds to TRBD2 (6 bases). V lost 0 bases, J lost 4 bases, and 12 bases lay in between. Germline V lookup: CDR1 LNHDA, CDR2 SQIVND (reference sequence). There are 15 residues in the CDR3. For the CDR3, the DNA is TGTGCCAGTAGTATAGATCCCAGACTAGGAGAGACCCAGTACTTC. Its protein is CASSIDPRLGETQYF.

V usage is TRBV28 and J usage is TRBJ1-5; D gene unclear. Trimming removed 8 bases from V and 3 bases from J, with 5 bases in between. Germline-derived CDR1 and CDR2 are MDHEN and SYDVKM. The CDR3 loop spans 11 amino acids. The CDR3 sequence is CASGDNQPQHF. CDR3 DNA: TGTGCCAGCGGGGACAATCAGCCCCAGCATTTT.

Only one count was recorded for this clone. The chain recombines TRBV13 with TRBJ2-7; the D gene is possibly TRBD1 (5 bases). The CDR3 length is 16 residues. CDR1 PRHDT and CDR2 FYEKMQ come from the germline V gene (reference sequence). The V gene lost 0 bases and the J gene lost 2 bases, with 14 bases spanning the gap. In nucleotides, the CDR3 is TGTGCCAGCAGCTTAGGCCCCCCTGACAGAGCCTACGAGCAGTACTTC. This gives the protein CASSLGPPDRAYEQYF.

V and J are TRBV7-9 and TRBJ1-2, with no clear D. From germline, CDR1 is SEHNR and CDR2 FQNEAQ (reference sequence). Trimming left V 0 bases short and J 7 bases short, with 12 bases between. CDR3 length: 14 residues. CDR3 region: CASSLAPGRGGYTF. For the CDR3, the DNA is TGTGCCAGCAGCTTAGCGCCCGGGCGGGGTGGCTACACCTTC.

The V gene is TRBV11-3, the J gene TRBJ2-1; 10 bases agree with TRBD2. The germline V gene encodes CDR1 SGHNT and CDR2 YENEEA. The CDR3 has 15 residues. Trimming at V came to 6 bases and at J to 6 bases, leaving 8 bases not matched to a gene. The CDR3 sequence: CASSFGLAESNEQFF. Written as DNA, the CDR3 is TGTGCCAGCAGTTTCGGACTAGCGGAGAGCAATGAGCAGTTCTTC.

The rearrangement joins TRBV4-3 to TRBJ2-5, with a tentative D call TRBD1 (6 bases). Germline V CDR1 and CDR2: LGHNA, YSLEER. The CDR3 contains 16 residues. Deletions cut 1 base from V and 1 base from J, with 13 bases between. CDR3 residues: CASSQAQGLGQETQYF. CDR3 nucleotides: TGCGCCAGCAGCCAAGCACAGGGTTTGGGCCAAGAGACCCAGTACTTC.

This clone has just one count. The genes are TRBV6-6 and TRBJ2-3, with D possibly matching TRBD2 (5 bases). Germline values: CDR1 MNHNY, CDR2 SVGAGI (reference sequence). The V gene lost 6 bases and the J gene lost 2 bases, with 15 bases spanning the gap. The CDR3 runs to 15 residues. In DNA, the CDR3 is TGTGCCAGCAGCTCTTCGCGCGGGTTCACAGATACGCAGTATTTT. It is translated as CASSSSRGFTDTQYF.

The rearrangement links TRBV6-4 to TRBJ2-1; 9 bases fit TRBD2. The CDR3 is made up of 15 amino acids. Germline CDR1 and CDR2: MRHNA and SNTAGT. Trimming took 4 bases from V and 6 from J; bases not matched to a gene: 7. CDR3 amino acids: CASSVVAGDRNEQFF. The CDR3 DNA is TGTGCCAGCAGTGTAGTAGCGGGAGACCGCAATGAGCAGTTCTTC.

The chain employs TRBV11-2 and TRBJ1-2; 10 positions match TRBD1. CDR3 size: 15 residues. Germline loops: CDR1 SGHAT, CDR2 FQNNGV. V lost 5 bases, J lost 5 bases, and 8 bases stayed unmatched. CDR3: CASSLRQGAWYGYTF. The CDR3 DNA is TGTGCCAGCAGCCTTAGACAGGGGGCTTGGTATGGCTACACCTTC.

This rearrangement joins TRBV5-1 to TRBJ2-1; perhaps TRBD2 as D (6 bases). The V end lost 1 base, the J end lost 7 bases, and 9 bases lay between the germline ends. CDR3 length equals 13 residues. CDR1 and CDR2 from the germline V gene are SGHRS and YFSETQ. CDR3 protein: CASSLPGRNEQFF. In DNA, the CDR3 is TGCGCCAGCAGCTTGCCAGGGAGGAATGAGCAGTTCTTC.